These 30 T cell receptor beta chains came from one sample sequenced in a study of Tregs in tolerant kidney transplant recipients. Some clones are missing from TCRdb's copy, which holds only in-frame ones; the method was immunoSEQ multiplex PCR. The sample has under 100,000 clones, approximately 92% seen once. The sample consisted of CD8+ T cells from blood. The receptors here all came from a human donor in good health.

The genes are TRBV5-4 and TRBJ1-3; 8 positions agree with TRBD1. Germline CDR1 SGHNT, CDR2 YYREEE (reference sequence). This CDR3 is 15 amino acids long. The J segment lost 0 bases and the V segment lost 4 bases, leaving 3 bases of the junction unmatched. Written as DNA, the CDR3 is TGTGCCAGCAGCACTGACAGGGGCTCTGGAAACACCATATATTTT. This translates into CASSTDRGSGNTIYF.

CDR3 sequence (DNA): TGTGCCAGTAGTATAGGGGCTGGGGGTAGCATCTCCTACGAGCAGTACTTC. This encodes CASSIGAGGSISYEQYF. The chain is built from TRBV19 and TRBJ2-7, with D perhaps TRBD1 or TRBD2 (5 bases each). The germline V gene encodes CDR1 LNHDA and CDR2 SQIVND (reference sequence). Trimming took off 1 base at V and 0 bases at J, with 16 bases between the two ends. This CDR3 contains 17 residues.

V usage is TRBV14 and J usage is TRBJ1-1; TRBD1 is a possible D gene (5 bases). Germline V gives CDR1 SGHDN, CDR2 FVKESK. CDR3 length: 19 residues. V was trimmed by 5 bases and J by 0 bases, leaving 25 bases between them. Written as DNA, the CDR3 is TGTGCCAGCAGCTCCCGAGTCCGACAGACCGTAATACTGAACACTGAAGCTTTCTTT. Its protein is CASSSRVRQTVILNTEAFF.

The V call is TRBV4-1, the J call TRBJ1-1; possibly TRBD1 for D (5 bases). The CDR3 loop spans 15 amino acids. Trimming cost V 4 bases and J 0 bases, with 12 bases left between them. From germline, CDR1 is MGHRA and CDR2 YSYEKL. The CDR3 DNA reads as TGCGCCAGCAGCCTCCGGACGGGACTGAACACTGAAGCTTTCTTT. This encodes CASSLRTGLNTEAFF.

This clone appeared once. The chain employs TRBV27 and TRBJ2-7; the D gene is possibly TRBD1 (6 bases). This CDR3 contains 17 residues. Germline lookup yields CDR1 MNHEY and CDR2 SMNVEV (reference sequence). V lost 0 bases and J 0 bases, leaving 15 bases between the germline ends. The CDR3 spells CASSLSATGRSSYEQYF. The CDR3 DNA is TGTGCCAGCAGTTTATCGGCGACAGGCAGGAGCTCCTACGAGCAGTACTTC.

The genes are TRBV21-1 and TRBJ2-2; TRBD1 is taken as the D call from the table, unchecked against the DNA. TRBV21-1 is given as a pseudogene. The CDR3 is 17 amino acids. The CDR3 region is CASSRQRPDKNTGELFF. Here the CDR3 DNA reads TGTGCCAGCAGCAGACAGAGACCTGATAAGAACACCGGGGAGCTGTTTTTT.

The chain links TRBV30 to TRBJ1-2; 7 bases agree with TRBD1. The CDR3 runs 14 residues. Germline trimming cut 1 base from V and 3 bases from J; bases unmatched to any gene: 5. Germline V gene sequence: CDR1 GTSNPN, CDR2 SVGIG (reference sequence). CDR3: CAWSEPGTDYGYTF. As DNA, the CDR3 is TGTGCCTGGAGTGAACCCGGGACAGACTATGGCTACACCTTC.

The rearrangement links TRBV5-6 to TRBJ2-1, with D maybe TRBD1 (5 bases). Trimming shortened V by 0 bases and J by 10 bases, and 8 bases separated the two germline ends. CDR1 and CDR2 (germline): SGHDT, YYEEEE. This CDR3 has 12 amino acids. In nucleotides, the CDR3 is TGTGCCAGCAGCTTGGTTAAGGGGGAGCAGTTCTTC. This sequence encodes CASSLVKGEQFF.

The chain combines TRBV7-2 with TRBJ2-1; 8 bases map to TRBD2. CDR1 SGHTA and CDR2 FQGNSA come from the germline V gene. The CDR3 length is 14 residues. The CDR3 DNA reads as TGTGCAAAAGCGGGAGTTAGGTTCATAAATGAGCAGTTCTTC. Amino acid sequence: CAKAGVRFINEQFF. The variable domain in full, with the rest retrieved from reference TRBV7-2 and TRBJ2-1, is GAGVSQSPSNKVTEKGKDVELRCDPISGHTALYWYRQSLGQGLEFLIYFQGNSAPDKSGLPSDRFSAERTGGSVSTLTIQRTQQEDSAVYLCAKAGVRFINEQFFGPGTRLTVL.

The chain combines TRBV29-1 with TRBJ1-2; D may be TRBD1 (6 bases). Germline CDR1 reads SQVTM; CDR2 reads ANQGSEA. The CDR3 runs to 12 residues. V lost 3 bases and J 8 bases, leaving 13 bases between the germline ends. The CDR3 spells CSVDRGWRGYTF. The CDR3 DNA sequence: TGCAGCGTTGATAGGGGGTGGCGCGGCTACACCTTC.

This clone is medium-sized in the sample. The chain couples TRBV4-2 to TRBJ2-6, with TRBD2 matching 7 bases. CDR1 and CDR2 from the germline V gene are LGHNA and YNFKEQ. With V trimmed by 4 bases and J by 0 bases, 3 bases remained unmatched. CDR3 length: 16 residues. The CDR3: CASSPTSSSGANVLTF. CDR3 in DNA: TGTGCCAGCAGCCCGACTAGCAGCTCTGGGGCCAACGTCCTGACTTTC.

This clone was recorded only once. The CDR3 region is CASSQGLAWSGDEQYF. Written as DNA, the CDR3 is TGCGCCAGCAGCCAAGGACTAGCCTGGTCGGGCGACGAGCAGTACTTC. This chain connects TRBV4-1 to TRBJ2-7, with 7 bases lining up with TRBD2. The CDR3 spans 16 residues. Per germline, CDR1 MGHRA and CDR2 YSYEKL. With V trimmed by 1 base and J by 5 bases, 11 bases remained unmatched.

The rearrangement joins TRBV30 to TRBJ1-2, with D tentatively TRBD1 (5 bases). With 4 bases removed from V and 2 bases from J, the gap between germline ends came to 14 bases. Looked up from germline, CDR1 is GTSNPN and CDR2 is SVGIG (reference sequence). The CDR3 has 14 residues. The CDR3 spells CAWKVAGRNYGYTF. The CDR3 DNA follows: TGTGCCTGGAAGGTGGCAGGGAGAAACTATGGCTACACCTTC.

V gene TRBV29-1 combines with J gene TRBJ1-1, with D maybe TRBD1 (6 bases). The CDR3 contains 13 residues. Germline assignment: CDR1 SQVTM and CDR2 ANQGSEA. CDR3: CRVRRGENTEAFF. For the CDR3, the DNA is TGCAGAGTTCGCAGGGGAGAAAACACTGAAGCTTTCTTT. The full variable domain, with the rest looked up from reference TRBV29-1 and TRBJ1-1, is SAVISQKPSRDICQRGTSLTIQCQVDSQVTMMFWYRQQPGQSLTLIATANQGSEATYESGFVIDKFPISRPNLTFSTLTVSNMSPEDSSIYLCRVRRGENTEAFFGQGTRLTVV.

The chain has TRBV12-5 and TRBJ1-1; possible D gene TRBD1, 6 bases. This CDR3 has 15 residues. Germline assignment: CDR1 LGHNT and CDR2 FRNRAP. Between the trimmed V and J ends, which lost 2 bases and 1 base, there was a span of 11 bases. The CDR3 here is CASGLPRGPNTEAFF. The CDR3 DNA sequence: TGTGCTAGTGGTTTGCCACGGGGGCCGAACACTGAAGCTTTCTTT.

The rearrangement joins TRBV5-1 to TRBJ2-3; the D gene is possibly TRBD2 (6 bases). Germline V CDR1 and CDR2: SGHRS, YFSETQ. Deletions cut 1 base from V and 2 bases from J, with 14 bases between. The CDR3 is 16 residues long. The CDR3 region is CASSLYLSGFTDTQYF. DNA for the CDR3: TGCGCCAGCAGCTTGTACCTTAGCGGATTCACAGATACGCAGTATTTT.

The chain has TRBV9 and TRBJ2-3; TRBD1 or TRBD2 may be the D gene (6 bases each). Germline CDR1 is SGDLS and CDR2 is YYNGEE. The CDR3 extends over 14 amino acids. V lost 3 bases to trimming and J lost 4 bases, with 12 bases between them. The CDR3 bases are TGTGCCAGCAGCGCCGGGGGCGGGGCAGATACGCAGTATTTT. Translation gives CASSAGGGADTQYF. The variable domain in full, with the rest retrieved from reference TRBV9 and TRBJ2-3, is DSGVTQTPKHLITATGQRVTLRCSPRSGDLSVYWYQQSLDQGLQFLIQYYNGEERAKGNILERFSAQQFPDLHSELNLSSLELGDSALYFCASSAGGGADTQYFGPGTRLTVL.

This clone was recorded once. The chain couples TRBV7-9 to TRBJ1-1; D gene uncertain. This CDR3 has 15 amino acids. Germline CDR1 SEHNR, CDR2 FQNEAQ (reference sequence). V lost 1 base and J 5 bases, leaving 14 bases between the germline ends. This CDR3 is CASSLGAPRKTEAFF. CDR3 DNA sequence: TGTGCCAGCAGCTTAGGGGCCCCGAGGAAAACTGAAGCTTTCTTT.

The rearrangement uses TRBV5-4 and TRBJ2-3; tentatively, D is TRBD2 (6 bases). CDR1 is SGHNT, CDR2 YYREEE, per germline (reference sequence). V was clipped by 4 bases and J by 1 base, with 10 bases between them. The CDR3 length is 14 residues. Here the CDR3 reads CASSVGGGTDTQYF. The CDR3 bases are TGTGCCAGCAGCGTCGGGGGTGGCACAGATACGCAGTATTTT.

J is TRBJ2-3 and V is TRBV5-6; weak D call: TRBD2 (5 bases). With 1 base removed from V and 4 bases from J, the gap between germline ends came to 7 bases. The CDR3 runs 13 residues. Germline CDR1 is SGHDT and CDR2 is YYEEEE. The CDR3 DNA reads TGTGCCAGCAGCTTGCGGGATCCAGATACGCAGTATTTT. Protein product: CASSLRDPDTQYF.

The gene calls are TRBV6-1 and TRBJ1-2; D unclear. The CDR3 runs 15 residues. Germline assignment: CDR1 MNHNS and CDR2 SASEGT. Trimming took off 3 bases at V and 2 bases at J, with 13 bases between the two ends. The CDR3 loop reads CASSDYSLLNYGYTF. The CDR3 DNA sequence: TGTGCCAGCAGTGACTACAGCCTTCTGAACTATGGCTACACCTTC.

This clone was recorded once. V usage is TRBV19 and J usage is TRBJ2-3; 7 bases are shared with TRBD2. Germline V gives CDR1 LNHDA, CDR2 SQIVND (reference sequence). The CDR3 is 13 residues long. V shed 11 bases and J 2 bases; nucleotides not matched to a gene: 7. CDR3 sequence reads: CACAGALTDTQYF. The CDR3 DNA sequence: TGTGCCTGTGCGGGAGCCCTCACAGATACGCAGTATTTT.

This chain connects TRBV11-2 to TRBJ2-2; tentative D call: TRBD2 (6 bases). This CDR3 comprises 15 residues. Germline values: CDR1 SGHAT, CDR2 FQNNGV. V lost 2 bases and J lost 4, with 11 bases in between. Here the CDR3 reads CASSLPGRGTGELFF. CDR3 bases: TGTGCCAGCAGCTTACCGGGGCGGGGCACCGGGGAGCTGTTTTTT.

In its sample, this clone was seen once. This sequence joins TRBV19 and TRBJ2-2; the match to TRBD2 covers 8 bases. The CDR3 covers 17 residues. CDR1 and CDR2 from the germline V gene are LNHDA and SQIVND (reference sequence). J gave up 0 bases and V 1 base, and 4 bases lay outside the gene matches. DNA of the CDR3: TGTGCCAGTAGTATAGGGTTAGCGGGATCGAACACCGGGGAGCTGTTTTTT. Translated, it gives CASSIGLAGSNTGELFF.

This rearrangement joins TRBV10-3 to TRBJ2-7; no definite D call. V shed 3 bases and J shed 2 bases, with 8 bases lying between them. CDR1 and CDR2 from the germline V gene are ENHRY and SYGVKD. The CDR3 runs 13 residues. The CDR3 DNA reads as TGTGCCATCAGTGACCCTCCGGCCTACGAGCAGTACTTC. This sequence encodes CAISDPPAYEQYF.

J is TRBJ2-7 and V is TRBV10-1; D possibly matches TRBD1 or TRBD2 (5 bases each). Trimming cost V 6 bases and J 6 bases, with 15 bases left between them. Germline CDR1 and CDR2: WNHNN and SYGVQD (reference sequence). The CDR3 runs 13 residues. CDR3 bases: TGCGCCAGCAGCACCGGGGCTAGGGGCGAGCAGTACTTC. Translation gives CASSTGARGEQYF.

V gene TRBV19 combines with J gene TRBJ1-1; D is perhaps TRBD1 (5 bases). Looked up from germline, CDR1 is LNHDA and CDR2 is SQIVND (reference sequence). The CDR3 runs to 14 residues. Trimming pared 5 bases from V and 1 base from J, leaving 11 bases between. In DNA, the CDR3 is TGTGCCAGTAGTCTGGGACGGGCGAACACTGAAGCTTTCTTT. Protein product: CASSLGRANTEAFF.

The chain couples TRBV4-2 to TRBJ1-2; D ambiguous. CDR1 LGHNA and CDR2 YNFKEQ come from the germline V gene. V lost 5 bases to trimming and J lost 8 bases, with 12 bases between them. The CDR3 sequence is 12 residues long. CDR3 nucleotide sequence: TGTGCCAGCAGCTTGTCCACGGGGGGCTACACCTTC. Protein: CASSLSTGGYTF.

This clone was recorded once. V is TRBV9 and J is TRBJ1-3; 9 bases align to TRBD1. The CDR3 covers 16 residues. CDR1 is SGDLS and CDR2 is YYNGEE in the germline V gene. Germline trimming cut 0 bases from V and 2 bases from J; bases unmatched to any gene: 3. The CDR3 DNA sequence: TGTGCCAGCAGCGTAGCTGACAGGGGGACTGGAAACACCATATATTTT. Its translation: CASSVADRGTGNTIYF. Looking up the rest from reference TRBV9 and TRBJ1-3 gives the full variable domain: DSGVTQTPKHLITATGQRVTLRCSPRSGDLSVYWYQQSLDQGLQFLIQYYNGEERAKGNILERFSAQQFPDLHSELNLSSLELGDSALYFCASSVADRGTGNTIYFGEGSWLTVV.

This chain connects TRBV6-1 to TRBJ2-7; 9 bases match TRBD2. Germline values: CDR1 MNHNS, CDR2 SASEGT. V lost 4 bases, J lost 3 bases, and 19 bases stayed unmatched. There are 19 residues in the CDR3. The CDR3 protein is CASSVIVGVNPSGNYEQYF. For the CDR3, the DNA is TGTGCCAGCAGTGTAATCGTAGGGGTCAACCCTAGCGGGAACTACGAGCAGTACTTC.